This note documents a single T cell receptor (beta chain) sequence. Its antigen is not identified. The junction and the germline gene differ at one end; a read error may be behind it. The data stem from a study of beta chain features in type 1 diabetes. On the study more broadly: What patients shared with healthy donors was a similar profile of age, gender and cell yields.

The germline V gene encodes CDR1 SQVTM and CDR2 ANQGSEA. This CDR3 is built from 13 residues. Study-wide findings and caveats: Sampled from patients, naive, central memory and Treg TCRB repertoires appeared more similar than those sampled from healthy donors. Amplification by PCR could prefer shorter templates, with the same effect in patients and controls.

Expressed TCRB transcripts were sequenced, since all the RNA that had been isolated was reverse transcribed. The table came from immunoSEQ multiplex PCR; TCRdb's copy has only in-frame clones and leaves some out. The sample consists of 350,000 to 450,000 clones, around 13% of them appearing once. It was via CD45RO/CCR7/CD25/CD127/CD95/CD27 that CD4+ naive, central memory, regulatory and stem cell-like memory cells were sorted. This chain uses TRBV29-1 with TRBJ1-4; weak D call: TRBD1 (5 bases). The TCR was taken from a man in his thirties or forties in good health. Sequences were obtained from naive CD4+ T cells from blood. This chain's CDR3 is CSVVGRGETVRGF. The CDR3 DNA sequence: TGCAGCGTTGTGGGACGGGGGGAAACTGTTCGCGGTTTT.